Listed below are T cell receptor beta chains from one sample, sequenced in a study of cytomegalovirus exposure and HLA in healthy donors. Here immunoSEQ multiplex PCR was the method, and the copy in TCRdb shows in-frame clones only, minus some. The sample lists some 160,000 clones, less than 9.5% seen once, with approximately 1.8% in the top ten. Sequencing was done on a sample of PBMCs. Source of these receptors: a male donor in good health and CMV-seronegative. CDR3s include the opening cysteine and the closing phenylalanine or tryptophan.

v_gene | len | CDR3aa
TRBV14 | 16 | CASSQDFGIGGYEQYF
TRBV6-5 | 16 | CASSYVRGLSGNTIYF
TRBV28 | 13 | CASSTPGNYEQYF
TRBV4-3 | 13 | CASSPIPGIWAFF
TRBV7-3 | 16 | CASSYTGTHRANVLTF
TRBV6-5 | 14 | CASSYSRDSYGYTF
TRBV6-5 | 16 | CASSYSGSGFGYEQYF
TRBV5-6 | 14 | CASSPDRDQETQYF
TRBV19 | 15 | CASSHPDRALNEQFF
TRBV6-1 | 12 | CASKGATGELFF
TRBV6-5 | 16 | CASSYPRRAGGYEQYF
TRBV4-1 | 13 | CASSLLDRPREYF
TRBV4-3 | 14 | CASSQGLGPYEQYF
TRBV13 | 12 | CASSSQGWAQHF
TRBV18 | 14 | CASSPPGGVDEQFF
TRBV28 | 14 | CASRGTGSAGELFF
TRBV9 | 16 | CASSPAGTSQADTQYF
TRBV27 | 16 | CASSQDRGFALQPQHF
TRBV28 | 16 | CASRLRRELFRQTQYF
TRBV5-4 | 19 | CASSPRTPGLAGRTGELFF
TRBV14 | 15 | CASSQVGGKAYEQYF
TRBV27 | 14 | CASSLRKSNYGYTF
TRBV11-2 | 16 | CASSLGGRFGYNEQFF
TRBV7-8 | 13 | CASRTFGTDTQCF
TRBV2 | 15 | CASSEGRNYNSPLHF
TRBV4-1 | 14 | CASSQWTGDEKLFF
TRBV4-3 | 16 | CASSQDRAEWSHEQYF
TRBV5-6 | 15 | CASSFWTGINQPQHF
TRBV7-3 | 18 | CASSLPVLSGRESGEQFF
TRBV4-2 | 17 | CASSQELAESSYNEQFF
TRBV28 | 17 | CASSPQIWTGSTDTQYF
TRBV5-1 | 14 | CASSLAGSNEKLFF
TRBV5-1 | 14 | CASSLAGGNTEAFF
TRBV14 | 13 | CASSLIGAVLQFF
TRBV9 | 14 | CASSETGINYGYTF
TRBV28 | 14 | CASRPGDGGGTQYF
TRBV7-7 | 12 | CASSGDSYEQYF
TRBV29-1 | 15 | CSVYQTGGNDYGYTF
TRBV29-1 | 14 | CSVRGQGFDYGYTF
TRBV7-2 | 12 | CASSSAGGREFF
TRBV5-1 | 15 | CASSSMEREGYEQYF
TRBV7-2 | 15 | CASSPARGITYEQYF
TRBV6-1 | 13 | CASSLTGSSPLHF
TRBV28 | 13 | CASSLAGFYEQYF
TRBV28 | 14 | CASTRQGDNQPQHF
TRBV5-1 | 14 | CASSQKPGANTIYF
TRBV15 | 15 | CATQDRAKANEKLFF
TRBV5-1 | 14 | CASSLWGGDEKLFF
TRBV5-1 | 14 | CASSPDNSNQPQHF
TRBV15 | 13 | CATSGRRTDTQYF
TRBV19 | 13 | CASETGGNTEAFF
TRBV4-2 | 14 | CASSQDQGNYGYTF
TRBV7-9 | 15 | CASSPPAGQNNEQFF
TRBV4-3 | 14 | CASSHGSGSYEQFF
TRBV7-3 | 15 | CASSSPGPVREKLFF